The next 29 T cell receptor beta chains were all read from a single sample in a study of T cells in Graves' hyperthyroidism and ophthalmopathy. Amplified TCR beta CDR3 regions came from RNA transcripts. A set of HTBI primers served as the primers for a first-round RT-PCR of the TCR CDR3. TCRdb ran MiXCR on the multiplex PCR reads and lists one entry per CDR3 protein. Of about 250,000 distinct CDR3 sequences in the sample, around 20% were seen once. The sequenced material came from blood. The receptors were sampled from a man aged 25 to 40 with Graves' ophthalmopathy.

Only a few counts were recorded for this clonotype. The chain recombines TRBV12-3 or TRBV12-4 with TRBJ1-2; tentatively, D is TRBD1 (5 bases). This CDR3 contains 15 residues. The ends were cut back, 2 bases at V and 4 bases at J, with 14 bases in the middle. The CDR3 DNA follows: TGTGCCAGCAGTTTAACGCAGGGAGGCGGCTATGGCTACACCTTC. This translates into CASSLTQGGGYGYTF.

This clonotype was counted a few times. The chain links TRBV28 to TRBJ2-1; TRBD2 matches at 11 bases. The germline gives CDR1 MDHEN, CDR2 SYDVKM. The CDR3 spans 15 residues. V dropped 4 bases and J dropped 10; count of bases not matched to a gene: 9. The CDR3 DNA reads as TGTGCCAGCAGTTACCTAGCGGGAGGCCCAACCGAGCAGTTCTTC. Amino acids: CASSYLAGGPTEQFF.

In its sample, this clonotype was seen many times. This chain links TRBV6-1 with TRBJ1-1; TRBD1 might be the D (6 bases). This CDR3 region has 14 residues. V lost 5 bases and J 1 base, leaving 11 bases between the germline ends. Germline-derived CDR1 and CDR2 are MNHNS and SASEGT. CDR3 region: CASSLQGRNTEAFF. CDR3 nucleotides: TGTGCCAGCAGTTTACAGGGACGGAACACTGAAGCTTTCTTT.

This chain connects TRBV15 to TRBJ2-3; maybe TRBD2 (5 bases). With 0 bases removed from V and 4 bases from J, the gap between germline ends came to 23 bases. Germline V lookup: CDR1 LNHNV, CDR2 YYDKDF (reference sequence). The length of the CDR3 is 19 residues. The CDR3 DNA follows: TGTGCCACCAGCAGAGATCCCTCCCTGTTGTCTAGCCGGTCAGATACGCAGTATTTT. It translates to CATSRDPSLLSSRSDTQYF.

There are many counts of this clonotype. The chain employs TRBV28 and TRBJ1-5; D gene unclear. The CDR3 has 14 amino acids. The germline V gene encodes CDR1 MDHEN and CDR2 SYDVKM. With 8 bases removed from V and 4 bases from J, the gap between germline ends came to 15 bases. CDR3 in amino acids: CASAPVGRNQPQHF. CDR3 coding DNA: TGTGCCAGCGCCCCTGTAGGGCGAAATCAGCCCCAGCATTTT. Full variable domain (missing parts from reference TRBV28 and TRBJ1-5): DVKVTQSSRYLVKRTGEKVFLECVQDMDHENMFWYRQDPGLGLRLIYFSYDVKMKEKGDIPEGYSVSREKKERFSLILESASTNQTSMYLCASAPVGRNQPQHFGDGTRLSIL.

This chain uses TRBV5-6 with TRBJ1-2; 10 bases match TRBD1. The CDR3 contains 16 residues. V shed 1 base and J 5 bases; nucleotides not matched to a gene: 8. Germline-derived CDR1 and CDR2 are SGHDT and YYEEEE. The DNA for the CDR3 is TGTGCCAGCAGCTTGTCCGGGACAGGGGTAGGGTATGGCTACACCTTC. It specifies CASSLSGTGVGYGYTF. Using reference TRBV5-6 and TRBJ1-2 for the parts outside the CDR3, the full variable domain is DAGVTQSPTHLIKTRGQQVTLRCSPKSGHDTVSWYQQALGQGPQFIFQYYEEEERQRGNFPDRFSGHQFPNYSSELNVNALLLGDSALYLCASSLSGTGVGYGYTFGSGTRLTVV.

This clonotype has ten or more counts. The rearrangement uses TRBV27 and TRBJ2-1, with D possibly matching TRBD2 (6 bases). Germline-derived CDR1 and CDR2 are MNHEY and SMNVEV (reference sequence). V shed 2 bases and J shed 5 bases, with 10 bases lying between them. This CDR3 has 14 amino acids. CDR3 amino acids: CASSLAGRNNEQFF. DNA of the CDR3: TGTGCCAGCAGTTTAGCGGGGAGGAACAATGAGCAGTTCTTC.

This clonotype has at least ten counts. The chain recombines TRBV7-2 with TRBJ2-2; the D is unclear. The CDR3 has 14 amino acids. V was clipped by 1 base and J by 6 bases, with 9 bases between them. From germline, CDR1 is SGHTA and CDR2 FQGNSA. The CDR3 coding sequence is TGTGCCAGCAGCTTAGGCTATACCTCCGGGGAGCTGTTTTTT. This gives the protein CASSLGYTSGELFF.

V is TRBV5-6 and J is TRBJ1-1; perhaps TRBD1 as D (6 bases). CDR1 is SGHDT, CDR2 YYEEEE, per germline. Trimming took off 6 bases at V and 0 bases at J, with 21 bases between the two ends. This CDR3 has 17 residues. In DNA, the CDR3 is TGTGCCAGCACCCCTTACCTCGGGGGCCTCATGAACACTGAAGCTTTCTTT. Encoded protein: CASTPYLGGLMNTEAFF.

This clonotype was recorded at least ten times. As DNA, the CDR3 is TGTGCCAGCAGTTTGCAGGTGGGGGGAGCAGATACGCAGTATTTT. This encodes CASSLQVGGADTQYF. V is TRBV7-2 and J is TRBJ2-3; D possibly corresponds to TRBD2 (6 bases). Trimming took off 6 bases at V and 4 bases at J, with 17 bases between the two ends. Germline CDR1 and CDR2: SGHTA and FQGNSA. The CDR3 runs 15 residues.

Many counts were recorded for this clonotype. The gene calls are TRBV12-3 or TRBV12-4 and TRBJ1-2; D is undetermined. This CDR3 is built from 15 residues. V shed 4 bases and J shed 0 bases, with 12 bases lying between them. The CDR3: CASSSPQVANYGYTF. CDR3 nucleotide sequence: TGTGCCAGCAGTTCCCCCCAAGTAGCTAACTATGGCTACACCTTC.

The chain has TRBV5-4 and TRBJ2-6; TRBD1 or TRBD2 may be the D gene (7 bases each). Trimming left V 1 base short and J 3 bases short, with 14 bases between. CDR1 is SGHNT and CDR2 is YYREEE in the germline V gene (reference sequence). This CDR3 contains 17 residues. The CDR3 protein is CASSLREGAYGANVLTF. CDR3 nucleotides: TGTGCCAGCAGCTTGAGGGAGGGGGCGTATGGGGCCAACGTCCTGACTTTC.

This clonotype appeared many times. CDR3 nucleotides: TGTGCCAGCAGCTTAGCGGGAGAGCGGAATGAGCAGTTCTTC. Translating it yields CASSLAGERNEQFF. This chain connects TRBV11-1 to TRBJ2-1; D may be TRBD2 (5 bases). Looked up from germline, CDR1 is SGHAT and CDR2 is FQDESV (reference sequence). Trimming cost V 0 bases and J 7 bases, with 10 bases left between them. The CDR3 has 14 residues.

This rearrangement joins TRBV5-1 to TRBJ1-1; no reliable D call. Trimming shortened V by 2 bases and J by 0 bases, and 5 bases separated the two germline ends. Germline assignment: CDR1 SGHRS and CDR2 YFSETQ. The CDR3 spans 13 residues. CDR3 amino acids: CASSLQMNTEAFF. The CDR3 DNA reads TGCGCCAGCAGCTTACAGATGAACACTGAAGCTTTCTTT.

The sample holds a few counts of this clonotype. The CDR3 protein is CSAREREKSTDTQYF. The CDR3 DNA follows: TGCAGTGCTAGAGAGCGGGAGAAAAGCACAGATACGCAGTATTTT. V gene TRBV20-1 combines with J gene TRBJ2-3; 7 bases agree with TRBD2. The CDR3 spans 15 residues. In germline, CDR1 is DFQATT, CDR2 SNEGSKA (reference sequence). V lost 0 bases, J lost 0 bases, and 3 bases stayed unmatched.

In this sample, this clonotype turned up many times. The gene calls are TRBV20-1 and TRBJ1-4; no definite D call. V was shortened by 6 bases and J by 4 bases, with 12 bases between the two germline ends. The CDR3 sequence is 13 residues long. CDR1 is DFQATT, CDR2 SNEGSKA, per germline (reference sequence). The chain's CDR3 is CSAARQNNEKLFF. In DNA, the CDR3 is TGCAGTGCGGCGAGGCAAAATAATGAAAAACTGTTTTTT.

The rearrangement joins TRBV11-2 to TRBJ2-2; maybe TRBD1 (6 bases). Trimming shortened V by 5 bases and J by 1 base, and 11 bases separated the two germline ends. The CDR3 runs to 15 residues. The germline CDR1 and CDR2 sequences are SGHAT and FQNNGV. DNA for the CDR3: TGTGCCAGCAGCCCGGGACAACTGAACACCGGGGAGCTGTTTTTT. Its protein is CASSPGQLNTGELFF. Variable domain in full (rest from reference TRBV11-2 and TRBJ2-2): EAGVAQSPRYKIIEKRQSVAFWCNPISGHATLYWYQQILGQGPKLLIQFQNNGVVDDSQLPKDRFSAERLKGVDSTLKIQPAKLEDSAVYLCASSPGQLNTGELFFGEGSRLTVL.

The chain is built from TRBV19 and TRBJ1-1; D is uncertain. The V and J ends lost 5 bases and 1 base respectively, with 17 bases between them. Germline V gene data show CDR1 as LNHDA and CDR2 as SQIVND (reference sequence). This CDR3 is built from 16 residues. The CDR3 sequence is CASSGRLKFKNTEAFF. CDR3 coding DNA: TGTGCCAGTAGTGGAAGACTGAAATTTAAGAACACTGAAGCTTTCTTT.

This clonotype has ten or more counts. CDR3 sequence reads: CASSFSGRRNTEAFF. In nucleotides, the CDR3 is TGTGCCAGCAGTTTCTCCGGACGGAGGAACACTGAAGCTTTCTTT. The rearrangement uses TRBV12-3 or TRBV12-4 and TRBJ1-1; D not certain. The CDR3 spans 15 residues. V was trimmed by 3 bases and J by 1 base, leaving 12 bases between them.

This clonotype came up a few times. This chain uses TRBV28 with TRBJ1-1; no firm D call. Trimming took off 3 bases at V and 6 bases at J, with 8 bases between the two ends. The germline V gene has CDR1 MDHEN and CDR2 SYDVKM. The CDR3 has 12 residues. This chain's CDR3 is CASSLVEPEAFF. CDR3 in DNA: TGTGCCAGCAGTTTGGTGGAGCCTGAAGCTTTCTTT.

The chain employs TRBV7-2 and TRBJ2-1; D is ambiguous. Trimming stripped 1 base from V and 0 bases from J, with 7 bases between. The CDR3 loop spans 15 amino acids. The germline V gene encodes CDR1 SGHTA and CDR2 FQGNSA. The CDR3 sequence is CASSLDWSSYNEQFF. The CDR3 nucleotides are TGTGCCAGCAGCTTAGACTGGAGCTCCTACAATGAGCAGTTCTTC.

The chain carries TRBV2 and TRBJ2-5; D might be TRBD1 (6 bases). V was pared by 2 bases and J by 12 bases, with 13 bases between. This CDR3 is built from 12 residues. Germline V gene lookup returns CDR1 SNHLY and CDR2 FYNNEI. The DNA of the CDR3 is TGTGCCAGCAGTGAACAGGGGCCACCTAAGTACTTC. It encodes CASSEQGPPKYF. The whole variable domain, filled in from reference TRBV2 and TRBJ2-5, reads EPEVTQTPSHQVTQMGQEVILRCVPISNHLYFYWYRQILGQKVEFLVSFYNNEISEKSEIFDDQFSVERPDGSNFTLKIRSTKLEDSAMYFCASSEQGPPKYFGPGTRLLVL.

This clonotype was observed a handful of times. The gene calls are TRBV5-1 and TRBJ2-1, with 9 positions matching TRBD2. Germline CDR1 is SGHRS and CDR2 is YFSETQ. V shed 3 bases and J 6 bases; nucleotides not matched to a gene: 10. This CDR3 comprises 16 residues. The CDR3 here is CASSSTSGTSSNEQFF. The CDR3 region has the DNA TGCGCCAGCAGCTCGACATCCGGGACTAGCAGCAATGAGCAGTTCTTC.

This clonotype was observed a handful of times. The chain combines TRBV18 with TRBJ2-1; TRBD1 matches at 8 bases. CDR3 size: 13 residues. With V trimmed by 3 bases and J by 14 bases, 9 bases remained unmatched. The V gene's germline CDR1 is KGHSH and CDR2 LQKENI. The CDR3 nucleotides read TGTGCCAGCTCACCGGGAACAGGGGGGTGGAAGTTCTTC. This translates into CASSPGTGGWKFF.

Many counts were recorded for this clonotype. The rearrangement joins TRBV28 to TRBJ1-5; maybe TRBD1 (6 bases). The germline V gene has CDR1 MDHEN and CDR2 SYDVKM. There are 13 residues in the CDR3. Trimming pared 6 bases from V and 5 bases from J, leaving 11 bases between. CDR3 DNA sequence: TGTGCCAGCAGCTTGACAGGTTATCAGCCCCAGCATTTT. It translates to CASSLTGYQPQHF.

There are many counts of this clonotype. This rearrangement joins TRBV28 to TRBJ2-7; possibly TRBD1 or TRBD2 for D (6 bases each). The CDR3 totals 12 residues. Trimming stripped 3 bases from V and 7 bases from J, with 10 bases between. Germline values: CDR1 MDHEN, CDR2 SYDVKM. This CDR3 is CASSFGGGEQYF. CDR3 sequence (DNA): TGTGCCAGCAGTTTCGGGGGCGGGGAGCAGTACTTC.

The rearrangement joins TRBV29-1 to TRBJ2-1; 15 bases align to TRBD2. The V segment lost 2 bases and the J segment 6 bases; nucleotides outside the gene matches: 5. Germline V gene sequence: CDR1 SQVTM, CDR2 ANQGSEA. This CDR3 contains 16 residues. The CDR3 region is CSVEKPGLAGGNEQFF. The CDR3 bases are TGCAGCGTTGAAAAACCGGGACTAGCGGGAGGCAATGAGCAGTTCTTC.

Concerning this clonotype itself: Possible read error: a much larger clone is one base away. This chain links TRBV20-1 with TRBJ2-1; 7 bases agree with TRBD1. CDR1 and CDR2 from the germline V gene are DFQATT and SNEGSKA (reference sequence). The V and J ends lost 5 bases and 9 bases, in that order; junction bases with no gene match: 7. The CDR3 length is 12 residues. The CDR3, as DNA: TGCAGTGCTCATACAGGGGTCAGTGAGCAGTTCTTC. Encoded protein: CSAHTGVSEQFF.

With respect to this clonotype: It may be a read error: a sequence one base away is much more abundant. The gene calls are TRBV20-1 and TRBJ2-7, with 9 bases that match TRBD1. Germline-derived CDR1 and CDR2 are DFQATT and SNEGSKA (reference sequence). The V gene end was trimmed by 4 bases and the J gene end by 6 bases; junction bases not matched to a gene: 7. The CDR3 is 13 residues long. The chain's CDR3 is CSANLGQGFEQYF. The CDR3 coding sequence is TGCAGTGCTAACCTGGGACAGGGATTCGAGCAGTACTTC.